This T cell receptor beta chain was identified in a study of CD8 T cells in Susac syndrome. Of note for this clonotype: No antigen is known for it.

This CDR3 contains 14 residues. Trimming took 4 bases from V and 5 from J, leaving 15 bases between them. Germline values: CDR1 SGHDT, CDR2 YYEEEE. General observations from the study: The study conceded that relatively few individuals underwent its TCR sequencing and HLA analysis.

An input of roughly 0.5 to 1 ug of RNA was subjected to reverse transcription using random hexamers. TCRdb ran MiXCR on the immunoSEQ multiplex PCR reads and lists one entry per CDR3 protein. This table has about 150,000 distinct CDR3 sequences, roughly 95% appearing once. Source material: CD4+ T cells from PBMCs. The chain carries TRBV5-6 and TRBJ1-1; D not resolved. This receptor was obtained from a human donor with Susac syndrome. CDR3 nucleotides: TGTGCCAGCAGCCCCAGCCTGGTCGGGACTGAAGCTTTCTTT. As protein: CASSPSLVGTEAFF.